The T cell receptor (beta chain) under discussion was sequenced for a study of T cells in localized non-small cell lung cancer. General study findings and limits: Uninvolved adjacent lung had the highest recorded T cell clonality, with tumor below it. Out of the top 100 tumor clones, a median approximately 57 were seen in adjacent lung. Greater T cell density in blood accompanied longer overall survival. As only one tumor region underwent sequencing, heterogeneity remains possible.

Concerning this clone itself: Antigen specificity is unknown.

This CDR3 spans 12 amino acids. Germline V CDR1 and CDR2: MDHEN, SYDVKM. V lost 10 bases, J lost 3 bases, and 12 bases lay in between. The method was immunoSEQ multiplex PCR; TCRdb's version includes in-frame clones alone and lacks a portion of them. The profile covers roughly 13,000 clones, with approximately 88% appearing a single time and 28% taken by the ten largest. The material was peripheral blood, obtained before any cancer treatment. The gene calls are TRBV28 and TRBJ1-2; D remains unclear. The clonotype originates from a male donor aged 60 or older with stage I squamous cell lung carcinoma. DNA for the CDR3: TGTGCCATCGGCCCTCCCCACTATGGCTACACCTTC. This codes for CAIGPPHYGYTF.